A selection of T cell receptor beta chains follows, all from one sample in a study of cytomegalovirus exposure and HLA in healthy donors. Measured with immunoSEQ multiplex PCR; TCRdb has only the in-frame clones, and not every one. The sample shows 150,000 to 200,000 clones, approximately 84% of them seen only once. What was sequenced was PBMCs. Every receptor here comes from a woman younger than 45 in good health and CMV-seropositive. Each CDR3 is given with its conserved first and last residue. A D gene is named only where the DNA matches it firmly. Rows give clone size only sometimes, using once, few, many, or a class for an expanded clone.

v_call	clone_size	j_call	d_call	cdr3_nt	cdr3_aa
TRBV6-1	.	TRBJ1-1	.	TGTGCCAGCAGTAAACAGGGCGGGAGTTGGGCTTTCTTT	CASSKQGGSWAFF
TRBV6-6	few	TRBJ1-5	.	TGTGCCAGCAGTTACTTGGCAGGGAATCAGCCCCAGCATTTT	CASSYLAGNQPQHF
TRBV6-5	once	TRBJ2-3	.	TGTGCCAGCAGTCCCTCTTTGCGTCCAGATACGCAGTATTTT	CASSPSLRPDTQYF
TRBV6-5	.	TRBJ1-5	.	TGTGCCAGCAGTTACTCGAGAGACAGAGATCAGCCCCAGCATTTT	CASSYSRDRDQPQHF
TRBV7-9	.	TRBJ1-6	TRBD1	TGTGCCAGCAGCTTATACCGGGGACAGGGAATTTCACCCCTCCACTTT	CASSLYRGQGISPLHF
TRBV27	.	TRBJ2-7	TRBD2	TGTGCCAGCAGTTTTGGCAGGGACTACTACGAGCAGTACTTC	CASSFGRDYYEQYF
TRBV28	once	TRBJ2-1	.	TGTGCCAGCAGTTTAAAGGGGGATGAGCAGTTCTTC	CASSLKGDEQFF
TRBV6-5	.	TRBJ1-4	TRBD1	TGTGCCAGCAGAGCCGGGACAGTGGGTGAAAAACTGTTTTTT	CASRAGTVGEKLFF
TRBV5-6	.	TRBJ2-7	TRBD1	TGTGCCAGCAGCTCGGGACAGGGGGTGAGGGAGCAGTACTTC	CASSSGQGVREQYF
TRBV15	.	TRBJ1-2	TRBD1	TGTGCCACCAGCAGAGAACAGGGGGCGCAGTATGGCTACACCTTC	CATSREQGAQYGYTF
TRBV7-2	.	TRBJ2-7	.	TGTGCCAGCAGCTTAGGGGGGACTTCTTCCTACGAGCAGTACTTC	CASSLGGTSSYEQYF
TRBV9	few	TRBJ1-2	.	TGTGCCAGCAGCCCCACGACAGGAAATAACTATGGCTACACCTTC	CASSPTTGNNYGYTF
TRBV6-6	few	TRBJ2-5	.	TGTGCCAGCAGTCGGGACTCCTCGGAGACCCAGTACTTC	CASSRDSSETQYF
TRBV5-1	few	TRBJ2-1	.	TGCGCCAGCAGCCCCGGAGGGGGGGCGACCTACAATGAGCAGTTCTTC	CASSPGGGATYNEQFF
TRBV4-3	.	TRBJ2-7	TRBD1	TGCGCCAGCAGCCAAGACCTTTCCGGGACAGGGGGTTCCTACGAGCAGTACTTC	CASSQDLSGTGGSYEQYF
TRBV18	.	TRBJ2-6	TRBD1	TGTGCCAGCTCACCACCGGACAGGATTCTCTCTGGGGCCAACGTCCTGACTTTC	CASSPPDRILSGANVLTF
TRBV15	.	TRBJ1-1	.	TGTGCCACCAGCAGAGTTCATTCGGGCACTGAAGCTTTCTTT	CATSRVHSGTEAFF
TRBV5-8	.	TRBJ2-1	.	TGTGCCAGCAGAAAAGGACTTTCCGTTATCAATGAGCAGTTCTTC	CASRKGLSVINEQFF
TRBV23-1	few	TRBJ1-6	TRBD1	TGCGCCAGCAGTCCGGGACAGGCACCCCTCCACTTT	CASSPGQAPLHF
TRBV18	.	TRBJ2-7	.	TGTGCCAGCTCACCGGGGAGCCAATCCTACGAGCAGTACTTC	CASSPGSQSYEQYF
TRBV7-9	.	TRBJ1-4	.	TGTGCCAGCAGCTTGAGAGCGGCTAATGAAAAACTGTTTTTT	CASSLRAANEKLFF
TRBV6-5	.	TRBJ2-7	.	TGTGCCAGCAGGTATCTCTCCGAGCAGTACTTC	CASRYLSEQYF
TRBV2	.	TRBJ2-3	TRBD2	TGTGCCAGGGGGACTAGCGGCACAGATACGCAGTATTTT	CARGTSGTDTQYF
TRBV6-6	.	TRBJ2-1	TRBD2	TGTGCCAGCAGTACTAGCGGGGGACCTTACAATGAGCAGTTCTTC	CASSTSGGPYNEQFF
TRBV10-3	.	TRBJ1-1	.	TGTGCCATCAGTCTCGGTCCCAACACTGAAGCTTTCTTT	CAISLGPNTEAFF
TRBV5-4	once	TRBJ2-1	.	TGTGCCAGCAGCTTACAGGACTATATCTACAATGAGCAGTTCTTC	CASSLQDYIYNEQFF
TRBV5-1	.	TRBJ2-2	TRBD2	TGCGCCAGCAGCTTAAGAGGTAGCGGGAGTACCCCAAACACCGGGGAGCTGTTTTTT	CASSLRGSGSTPNTGELFF
TRBV28	.	TRBJ1-2	.	TGTGCCAGCAGTTTATCATACAGCTATGGCTACACCTTC	CASSLSYSYGYTF
TRBV7-9	.	TRBJ2-7	TRBD2	TGTGCCAGCAGCTTCGCGGGGGGAACCTACGAGCAGTACTTC	CASSFAGGTYEQYF
TRBV6-1	.	TRBJ1-5	.	TGTGTCAGCCGGGGAGGCAATCAGCCCCAGCATTTT	CVSRGGNQPQHF
TRBV27	.	TRBJ2-7	.	TGTGCCAGCAGATCTTTCCCCAGGGTGACCTACGAGCAGTACTTC	CASRSFPRVTYEQYF
TRBV28	once	TRBJ1-1	.	TGTGCCAGCAAGGGGGGGGTAGGGGCTTTCTTT	CASKGGVGAFF
TRBV5-1	.	TRBJ2-3	TRBD2	TGCGCCAGCAGCTTGGTGACTAGCGGGACTTCACCAGATACGCAGTATTTT	CASSLVTSGTSPDTQYF
TRBV19	.	TRBJ1-5	.	TGTGCCAGTCGACGGGAAAGCAATCAGCCCCAGCATTTT	CASRRESNQPQHF
TRBV10-2	.	TRBJ1-1	.	TGCGCCAGCAGTGCGGGGGGGGCAAAGGGGGGCGCTGAAGCTTTCTTT	CASSAGGAKGGAEAFF
TRBV4-1	.	TRBJ2-5	TRBD2	TGCGCCAGCAGCCAAGAGGCTAGCGGGGGGCCTTTGGAGACCCAGTACTTC	CASSQEASGGPLETQYF
TRBV28	.	TRBJ2-1	.	TGTGCCAGCAGTTTGACCTTTGGAGGGAAGTTCTTC	CASSLTFGGKFF
TRBV19	.	TRBJ2-5	TRBD1	TGTGCCAGTAGCATCTCGGGACAGCAAGAGACCCAGTACTTC	CASSISGQQETQYF
TRBV7-2	.	TRBJ2-5	TRBD2	TGTGCCAGCAGCTTGGGAGGGTGGGCGGAGACCCAGTACTTC	CASSLGGWAETQYF
TRBV15	.	TRBJ2-1	.	TGTGCCACCAGCAGAGCCGAAGAGGATGAGCAGTTCTTC	CATSRAEEDEQFF
TRBV4-1	.	TRBJ2-7	.	TGCGCCAGCAGCCAACAGGCTCCCTACGAGCAGTACTTC	CASSQQAPYEQYF
TRBV4-2	.	TRBJ1-2	TRBD1	TGTGCCAGCAGCCAAGAGGTGACAGGGATGGTAAACTATGGCTACACCTTC	CASSQEVTGMVNYGYTF
TRBV27	few	TRBJ2-1	TRBD1	TGTGCCAGCAGTATCGGGACAGGGTTTCACAATGAGCAGTTCTTC	CASSIGTGFHNEQFF
TRBV4-3	.	TRBJ2-1	.	TGCGCCAGCAGCCAAGGGACAGCCTCCTACAATGAGCAGTTCTTC	CASSQGTASYNEQFF
TRBV5-6	.	TRBJ1-4	TRBD1	TGTGCCAGCAGCCAAAGGACAGGGGTTGAAAAACTGTTTTTT	CASSQRTGVEKLFF
TRBV29-1	.	TRBJ2-7	.	TGCAGCGTGGGAAGGAGTGGGGGGTACGAGCAGTACTTC	CSVGRSGGYEQYF
TRBV10-3	.	TRBJ1-1	TRBD1	TGTGCCATCAGTGATCCAGGGGGCGGTATCACTGAAGCTTTCTTT	CAISDPGGGITEAFF
TRBV21-1	.	TRBJ1-5	.	TGTGCCAGCAGCAAGGCCCGTCAGCCCCAGCATTTT	CASSKARQPQHF
TRBV16	once	TRBJ2-3	.	TGTGCCAGCAGCCAAGGGGGCTCCACAGATACGCAGTATTTT	CASSQGGSTDTQYF
TRBV19	.	TRBJ1-1	.	TGTGCCAGTAGGACTGCCGGGACTCCAAACACTGAAGCTTTCTTT	CASRTAGTPNTEAFF
TRBV19	.	TRBJ2-4	TRBD2	TGTGCCAGTAGTACTAGCGGGAGTTACATTCAGTACTTC	CASSTSGSYIQYF
TRBV19	few	TRBJ1-4	.	TGTGCCAGTAGTATCCCCCAGGGTACTAATGAAAAACTGTTTTTT	CASSIPQGTNEKLFF
TRBV6-5	.	TRBJ1-1	.	TGTGCCAGCAGTTACTCGATTGGCCGGGCTGAAGCTTTCTTT	CASSYSIGRAEAFF
TRBV9	few	TRBJ2-1	.	TGTGCCAGCAGCGTGTCCGGGGACACCTACAATGAGCAGTTCTTC	CASSVSGDTYNEQFF
TRBV5-6	.	TRBJ2-2	TRBD1	TGTGCCAGCAGCTGGGGACAGCCCGGTAACACCGGGGAGCTGTTTTTT	CASSWGQPGNTGELFF